These T cell receptor beta chains were read from a single sample in a study of T-cell memory formation after mild COVID-19. One entry per CDR3 protein results from TCRdb running MiXCR on the 5' RACE reads. The sample lists about half a million distinct CDR3 sequences, 18% occurring once. The sequenced sample was PBMCs or a T cell subset sorted from them (not recorded which). The receptors come from an adult woman who had mild COVID-19 (a few samples of this study predate the infection). Cell type and time point are not known. Both conserved end residues are part of each CDR3. Fields, in order: clone size, D gene, J gene, V gene, CDR3 protein, CDR3 DNA. A D gene is named only where the DNA matches it firmly. Size is omitted from some rows. Given values are once, few, many or a class for expanded clones.

>few|.|TRBJ2-7|TRBV5-1
CASSLDLLGFEQYF
TGCGCCAGCAGCCTGGACCTTTTGGGGTTCGAGCAGTACTTC
>.|TRBD2|TRBJ2-1|TRBV6-4
CASSVLAGGLYDEQFF
TGTGCCAGCAGTGTACTAGCGGGGGGCCTCTACGATGAGCAGTTCTTC
>once|TRBD2|TRBJ2-1|TRBV7-2
CASSLAQVAGERYNEQFF
TGTGCCAGCAGCTTAGCCCAGGTCGCGGGAGAGAGGTACAATGAGCAGTTCTTC
>few|TRBD2|TRBJ2-1|TRBV5-1
CASSLWRGANNEQFF
TGCGCCAGCAGCTTGTGGCGGGGGGCTAACAATGAGCAGTTCTTC
>.|.|TRBJ2-2|TRBV30
CAWSMVLRTGELFF
TGTGCCTGGAGTATGGTTTTAAGGACCGGGGAGCTGTTTTTT
>few|TRBD2|TRBJ2-5|TRBV7-6
CASSYRGGYQETQYF
TGTGCCAGCAGCTACCGGGGGGGATACCAAGAGACCCAGTACTTC
>few|TRBD2|TRBJ2-3|TRBV7-2
CASSLNPRTIAGNTDTQYF
TGTGCCAGCAGCTTAAATCCCCGAACTATAGCGGGAAACACAGATACGCAGTATTTT
>many|TRBD1|TRBJ2-5|TRBV7-9
CASSGLGQGKETQYF
TGTGCCAGCAGCGGCCTGGGACAGGGGAAAGAGACCCAGTACTTC
>few|TRBD1|TRBJ2-3|TRBV5-8
CASSLGWGTGEADTQYF
TGTGCCAGCAGCTTGGGATGGGGCACAGGGGAAGCAGATACGCAGTATTTT
>few|.|TRBJ2-7|TRBV7-2
CASSLGRATYEQYF
TGTGCCAGCAGCTTGGGCCGCGCTACCTACGAGCAGTACTTC
>.|.|TRBJ1-4|TRBV5-1
CASSVQGTTNEKLFF
TGCGCCAGCAGCGTTCAGGGTACAACTAATGAAAAACTGTTTTTT
>.|.|TRBJ2-7|TRBV25-1
CASSGLPYGKSSYEQYF
TGTGCCAGCAGTGGACTCCCCTATGGGAAGAGCTCCTACGAGCAGTACTTC
>.|.|TRBJ1-1|TRBV5-5
CASSLAQTEAFF
TGTGCCAGCAGCTTGGCCCAGACAGAAGCTTTCTTT
>few|.|TRBJ1-5|TRBV2
CASSPQSQPQHF
TGTGCCAGCAGTCCCCAATCACAGCCCCAGCATTTT
>few|.|TRBJ2-5|TRBV20-1
CSARDWGETQYF
TGCAGTGCTAGAGACTGGGGAGAGACCCAGTACTTC
>many|TRBD2|TRBJ2-7|TRBV7-2
CASSITSGSSEQYF
TGTGCCAGCAGCATAACTAGCGGGAGTAGCGAGCAGTACTTC
>.|.|TRBJ1-1|TRBV20-1
CSAMGGAPEAFF
TGCAGTGCTATGGGGGGGGCCCCTGAAGCTTTCTTT
>.|TRBD2|TRBJ2-3|TRBV5-1
CASSSSGGTTDTQYF
TGCGCCAGCAGCTCGAGCGGGGGGACCACAGATACGCAGTATTTT
>.|.|TRBJ1-3|TRBV10-3
CAISVGGQGNTIYF
TGTGCCATCAGTGTCGGGGGGCAAGGAAACACCATATATTTT
>.|.|TRBJ2-1|TRBV5-1
CASSQTANEQFF
TGCGCCAGCAGCCAAACGGCCAATGAGCAGTTCTTC
>.|.|TRBJ1-2|TRBV12-3/TRBV12-4
CASSLHRANGYTF
TGTGCCAGCAGTTTACACAGGGCTAATGGCTACACCTTC